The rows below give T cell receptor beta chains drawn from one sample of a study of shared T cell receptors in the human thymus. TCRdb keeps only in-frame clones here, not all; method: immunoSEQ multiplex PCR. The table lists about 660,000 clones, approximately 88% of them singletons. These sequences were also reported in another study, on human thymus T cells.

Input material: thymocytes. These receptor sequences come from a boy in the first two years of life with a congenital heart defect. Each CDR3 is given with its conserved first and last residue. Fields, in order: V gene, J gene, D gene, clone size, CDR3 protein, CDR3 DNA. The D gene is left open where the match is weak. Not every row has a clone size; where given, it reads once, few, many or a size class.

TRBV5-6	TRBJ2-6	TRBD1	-	CASSSRQGAPSSGANVLTF	TGTGCCAGCAGCTCCCGCCAGGGGGCACCTTCCTCTGGGGCCAACGTCCTGACTTTC
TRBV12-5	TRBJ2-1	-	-	CASGCFGSTGCGDNEQFF	TGTGCTAGTGGTTGCTTTGGAAGTACGGGGTGTGGGGACAATGAGCAGTTCTTC
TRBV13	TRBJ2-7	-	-	CASSLSPTGPGYEQYF	TGTGCCAGCAGCTTATCCCCTACAGGGCCTGGCTACGAGCAGTACTTC
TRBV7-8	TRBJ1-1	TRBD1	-	CASSLDADRVGPPGTEAFF	TGTGCCAGCAGCTTAGATGCGGACAGGGTGGGGCCGCCCGGGACTGAAGCTTTCTTT
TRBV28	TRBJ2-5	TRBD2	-	CASRKPMYGGVETQYF	TGTGCCAGCAGGAAGCCGATGTATGGGGGGGTAGAGACCCAGTACTTC
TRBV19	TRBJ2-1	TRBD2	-	CASKGTSGSPSYNEQFF	TGTGCCAGTAAAGGGACTAGCGGCTCCCCTTCCTACAATGAGCAGTTCTTC
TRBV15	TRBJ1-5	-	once	CATSRDRGNQPQHF	TGTGCCACCAGCAGAGATAGGGGGAATCAGCCCCAGCATTTT
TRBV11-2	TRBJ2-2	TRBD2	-	CASSHDCGRTGELFF	TGTGCCAGCAGCCATGACTGCGGGAGAACCGGGGAGCTGTTTTTT
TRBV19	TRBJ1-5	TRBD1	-	CASSIAGTGGTQPQHF	TGTGCCAGTAGTATAGCCGGGACAGGGGGGACGCAGCCCCAGCATTTT
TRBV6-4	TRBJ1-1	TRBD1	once	CASRSGTANTEAFF	TGTGCCAGCAGATCCGGGACAGCGAACACTGAAGCTTTCTTT
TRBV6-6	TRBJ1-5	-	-	CASSYPGYSNQPQHF	TGTGCCAGCAGTTATCCAGGGTATAGCAATCAGCCCCAGCATTTT
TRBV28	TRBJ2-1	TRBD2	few	CASSFRVAVTSGNNNEQFF	TGTGCCAGCAGTTTTCGGGTTGCGGTGACTAGCGGGAACAACAATGAGCAGTTCTTC
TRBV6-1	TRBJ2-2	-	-	CASNFGLYGELFF	TGTGCCAGCAACTTTGGACTGTACGGGGAGCTGTTTTTT
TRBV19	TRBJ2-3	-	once	CASSTRLDCTDTQYF	TGTGCCAGTAGTACCCGACTAGATTGCACAGATACGCAGTATTTT
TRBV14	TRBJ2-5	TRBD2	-	CASSQGQREFCLNQETQYF	TGTGCCAGCAGCCAAGGCCAGCGGGAGTTCTGTTTGAACCAAGAGACCCAGTACTTC
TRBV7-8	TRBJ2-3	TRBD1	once	CASSLDGDRKTDTQYF	TGTGCCAGCAGCTTAGATGGGGACAGGAAGACAGATACGCAGTATTTT
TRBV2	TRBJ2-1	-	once	CASSDRGEGRNEQFF	TGTGCCAGCAGTGATAGGGGGGAGGGCCGCAATGAGCAGTTCTTC
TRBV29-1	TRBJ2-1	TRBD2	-	CSSLRTSGIPNEQFF	TGCAGCTCCCTGCGAACTAGCGGGATACCGAATGAGCAGTTCTTC
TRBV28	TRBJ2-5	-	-	CASSLSRTPGETQYF	TGTGCCAGCAGTTTATCTCGGACACCCGGGGAGACCCAGTACTTC
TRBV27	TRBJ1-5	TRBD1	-	CASSFQTGGQPQHF	TGTGCCAGCAGTTTCCAGACAGGGGGTCAGCCCCAGCATTTT
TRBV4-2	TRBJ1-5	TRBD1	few	CASSQDREWQPQHF	TGTGCCAGCAGCCAGGACAGGGAGTGGCAGCCCCAGCATTTT
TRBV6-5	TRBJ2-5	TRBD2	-	CASGGGWEETQYF	TGTGCCAGCGGGGGGGGTTGGGAAGAGACCCAGTACTTC
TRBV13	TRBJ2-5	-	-	CASSPAAGRQETQYF	TGTGCCAGCAGCCCAGCCGCGGGACGGCAAGAGACCCAGTACTTC
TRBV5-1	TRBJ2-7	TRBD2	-	CASSLVGGRSYEQYF	TGCGCCAGCAGCTTGGTGGGCGGGAGGTCCTACGAGCAGTACTTC
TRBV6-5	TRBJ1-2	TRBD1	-	CASSRQGTNYGYTF	TGTGCCAGCAGTCGACAGGGGACAAACTATGGCTACACCTTC
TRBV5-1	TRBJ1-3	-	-	CASRTTDGNTIYF	TGCGCCAGCAGAACGACAGATGGAAACACCATATATTTT
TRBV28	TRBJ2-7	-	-	CASSSLGQGDTYEQYF	TGTGCCAGCAGTTCTCTCGGGCAAGGGGATACCTACGAGCAGTACTTC
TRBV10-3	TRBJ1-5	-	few	CAISVGGYNQPQHF	TGTGCCATCAGTGTAGGCGGATACAATCAGCCCCAGCATTTT
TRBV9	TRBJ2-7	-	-	CASSVGYPYEQYF	TGTGCCAGCAGCGTAGGCTACCCCTACGAGCAGTACTTC
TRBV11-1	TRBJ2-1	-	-	CASSPLPVSGEQFF	TGTGCCAGCAGCCCTTTACCGGTATCGGGAGAGCAGTTCTTC
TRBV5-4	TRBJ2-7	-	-	CASSLICAVYQHEQYF	TGTGCCAGCAGCTTGATATGTGCGGTCTACCAACACGAGCAGTACTTC
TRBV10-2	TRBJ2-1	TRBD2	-	CASSESNGRPGGRERPNEQFF	TGCGCCAGCAGTGAGTCGAATGGCAGGCCGGGGGGGCGGGAGCGCCCCAATGAGCAGTTCTTC
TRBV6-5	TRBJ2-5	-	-	CASSPDRRVETQYF	TGTGCCAGCAGCCCGGACAGGAGGGTGGAGACCCAGTACTTC
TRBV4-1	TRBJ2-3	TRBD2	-	CASSHHSGSAIDTQYF	TGCGCCAGCAGCCATCATAGCGGGAGTGCTATAGATACGCAGTATTTT
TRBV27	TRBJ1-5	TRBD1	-	CASSPRSDFRRGGISQPQHF	TGTGCCAGCAGTCCCCGGTCCGATTTCCGTAGAGGGGGCATTAGTCAGCCCCAGCATTTT
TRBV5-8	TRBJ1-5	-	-	CASSVQGGQPQHF	TGTGCCAGCTCCGTACAGGGCGGCCAGCCCCAGCATTTT
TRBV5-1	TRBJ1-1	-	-	CASSLTGRGDTEAFF	TGCGCCAGCAGCTTGACAGGGCGGGGGGACACTGAAGCTTTCTTT
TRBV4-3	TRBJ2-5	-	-	CASSPGGTVNQETQYF	TGCGCCAGCAGCCCTGGGGGCACGGTGAACCAAGAGACCCAGTACTTC
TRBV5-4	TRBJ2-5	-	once	CASSVTEERWEETQYF	TGTGCCAGCAGCGTGACCGAGGAGAGGTGGGAAGAGACCCAGTACTTC
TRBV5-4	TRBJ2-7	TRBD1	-	CASRFSLGQGEPYEQYF	TGTGCCAGCAGGTTTTCCTTGGGACAGGGAGAACCCTACGAGCAGTACTTC
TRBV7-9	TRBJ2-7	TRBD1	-	CASSSKGQGAFSEQYF	TGTGCCAGCAGCTCTAAAGGACAGGGGGCCTTTAGTGAGCAGTACTTC
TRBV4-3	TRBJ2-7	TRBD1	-	CASSQNYPGQGDYEQYF	TGCGCCAGCAGCCAGAACTACCCGGGACAGGGGGACTACGAGCAGTACTTC
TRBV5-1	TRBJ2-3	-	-	CASSLGTGAGSTDTQYF	TGCGCCAGCAGCTTAGGGACGGGCGCGGGAAGCACAGATACGCAGTATTTT
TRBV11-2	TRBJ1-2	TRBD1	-	CASSNKQGARGGYTF	TGTGCCAGCAGCAACAAACAGGGGGCGCGGGGTGGCTACACCTTC
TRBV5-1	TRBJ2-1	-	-	CASGNSGNEQFF	TGCGCCAGCGGAAATAGCGGCAATGAGCAGTTCTTC
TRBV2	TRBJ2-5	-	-	CASSERAPPETQYF	TGTGCCAGCAGTGAAAGAGCGCCCCCAGAGACCCAGTACTTC
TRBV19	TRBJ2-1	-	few	CASTHPESTTGEQFF	TGTGCCAGTACCCACCCTGAGTCGACGACGGGTGAGCAGTTCTTC
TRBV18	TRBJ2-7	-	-	CASSPVKRLGGLYEQYF	TGTGCCAGCTCACCCGTGAAACGACTGGGGGGGCTCTACGAGCAGTACTTC
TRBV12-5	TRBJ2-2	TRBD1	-	CASGSSRDRRTGELFF	TGTGCTAGTGGTTCCTCCCGGGACAGGCGGACCGGGGAGCTGTTTTTT
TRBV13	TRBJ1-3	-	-	CASSFRGTGNTIYF	TGTGCCAGCAGCTTTCGTGGCACAGGAAACACCATATATTTT
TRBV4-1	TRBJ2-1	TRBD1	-	CASSQEETGGNEQFF	TGCGCCAGCAGCCAAGAGGAGACAGGGGGCAATGAGCAGTTCTTC
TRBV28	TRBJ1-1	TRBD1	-	CASSSRRQGREAFF	TGTGCCAGCAGCTCCCGCAGACAGGGCAGGGAAGCTTTCTTT